These 28 T cell receptor beta chains came from one sample sequenced in a study of blood T cell repertoires in COVID-19. TCRdb's table, derived via immunoSEQ multiplex PCR, lists solely in-frame clones and lacks some. The table shows approximately 100,000 clones, with 85% occurring only once. Sequences were obtained from peripheral blood. The receptors come from a man older than 75 with acute or convalescent COVID-19.

V usage is TRBV7-2 and J usage is TRBJ2-1; 7 bases are shared with TRBD1. V lost 4 bases, J lost 9 bases, and 3 bases stayed unmatched. The CDR3 is made up of 12 amino acids. Germline CDR1 reads SGHTA; CDR2 reads FQGNSA. The CDR3 DNA reads TGTGCCAGCAGCTCATGGACAGGTGAGCAGTTCTTC. Translating it yields CASSSWTGEQFF.

This clone is a singleton in its sample. The CDR3 reads CASTGTGGIYEQYF. In DNA form, the CDR3 reads TGTGCCAGTACAGGGACAGGGGGAATCTACGAGCAGTACTTC. The V gene is TRBV19, the J gene TRBJ2-7; 11 nucleotides agree with TRBD1. Germline V gene data show CDR1 as LNHDA and CDR2 as SQIVND (reference sequence). This CDR3 has 14 amino acids. V lost 7 bases, J lost 3 bases, and 5 bases stayed unmatched.

The chain recombines TRBV6-4 with TRBJ2-1, with D tentatively TRBD2 (5 bases). The CDR3 is 11 amino acids. Germline loops: CDR1 MRHNA, CDR2 SNTAGT. The ends were cut back, 2 bases at V and 13 bases at J, with 9 bases in the middle. In DNA form, the CDR3 reads TGTGCCAGCAGTGACGGCCGGGAACAGTTCTTC. This translates into CASSDGREQFF.

This clone came up a few times. The rearrangement links TRBV6-6 to TRBJ1-3, with no clear D. V was pared by 2 bases and J by 16 bases, with 21 bases between. The germline V gene encodes CDR1 MNHNY and CDR2 SVGAGI (reference sequence). This CDR3 comprises 14 residues. The CDR3 spells CASSYRQDPPLWYF. CDR3 DNA sequence: TGTGCCAGCAGTTACCGGCAGGATCCTCCCCTTTGGTATTTT.

The chain links TRBV9 to TRBJ2-1, with 7 bases lining up with TRBD2. The CDR3 extends over 17 amino acids. V was pared by 0 bases and J by 5 bases, with 11 bases of the junction left unmatched. Germline V gene sequence: CDR1 SGDLS, CDR2 YYNGEE. CDR3 region: CASSVVPWRERDNEQFF. CDR3 DNA: TGTGCCAGCAGCGTAGTCCCTTGGCGGGAGCGGGACAATGAGCAGTTCTTC.

This chain joins TRBV6-6 and TRBJ1-5; 7 nucleotides match TRBD1. V was clipped by 7 bases and J by 4 bases; unmatched bases: 7. Germline lookup yields CDR1 MNHNY and CDR2 SVGAGI (reference sequence). The CDR3 contains 14 residues. The CDR3 loop is CASIETGFNQPQHF. In nucleotides, the CDR3 is TGTGCCAGCATCGAGACAGGGTTTAATCAGCCCCAGCATTTT.

This rearrangement joins TRBV21-1 to TRBJ2-2; no DNA check was done on the table's D call, TRBD2. TRBV21-1 constitutes a pseudogene. The CDR3 is 17 amino acids. Here the CDR3 DNA reads TGTGCCAGCAGCTTGGTAGCGGGAGTTAAGGGCACCGGGGAGCTGTTTTTT. This translates into CASSLVAGVKGTGELFF.

The chain joins TRBV27 to TRBJ2-2, with D perhaps matching TRBD2 (5 bases). V lost 5 bases, J lost 3 bases, and 10 bases lay in between. Germline-derived CDR1 and CDR2 are MNHEY and SMNVEV (reference sequence). This CDR3 comprises 14 residues. Here the CDR3 reads CASSPRADTGELFF. In nucleotides, the CDR3 is TGTGCCAGCAGTCCGCGAGCGGACACCGGGGAGCTGTTTTTT.

V is TRBV7-2 and J is TRBJ2-3; perhaps TRBD2 as D (6 bases). The V gene's germline CDR1 is SGHTA and CDR2 FQGNSA. This CDR3 is 16 amino acids long. Trimming stripped 1 base from V and 4 bases from J, with 15 bases between. This chain's CDR3 is CASSLDAGRRADTQYF. Written as DNA, the CDR3 is TGTGCCAGCAGCTTAGATGCGGGACGTCGGGCAGATACGCAGTATTTT. Filled out from reference TRBV7-2 and TRBJ2-3, the complete variable domain reads GAGVSQSPSNKVTEKGKDVELRCDPISGHTALYWYRQSLGQGLEFLIYFQGNSAPDKSGLPSDRFSAERTGGSVSTLTIQRTQQEDSAVYLCASSLDAGRRADTQYFGPGTRLTVL.

The chain carries TRBV25-1 and TRBJ2-5; the D gene is possibly TRBD2 (6 bases). The CDR3 contains 15 residues. Germline lookup yields CDR1 MGHDK and CDR2 SYGVNS. V was cut by 1 base and J by 4 bases, with 13 bases left in between. CDR3 nucleotides: TGTGCCAGCAGTGAATCTTGGGGAGGAGGAGAGACCCAGTACTTC. Amino acid sequence: CASSESWGGGETQYF.

This clone was counted between two and nine times. J is TRBJ1-5 and V is TRBV5-8; TRBD1 matches 9 bases. Germline CDR1 reads SGHTS; CDR2 reads YDEGEE. With 4 bases clipped from V and 3 bases from J, the junction kept 5 bases outside the gene matches. There are 15 residues in the CDR3. The CDR3 spells CASSPRTGVNQPQHF. Here the CDR3 DNA reads TGTGCCAGCAGCCCGAGGACAGGGGTCAATCAGCCCCAGCATTTT.

The chain recombines TRBV5-1 with TRBJ1-6; 7 bases agree with TRBD1. V gave up 0 bases and J gave up 8 bases; unmatched junction bases: 5. The CDR3 runs to 15 residues. Germline V gives CDR1 SGHRS, CDR2 YFSETQ. CDR3 sequence (DNA): TGCGCCAGCAGCTTGGCAGGGGGAAGGTATTCACCCCTCCACTTT. Amino acids: CASSLAGGRYSPLHF.

The rearrangement joins TRBV6-6 to TRBJ2-1; 12 bases match TRBD2. The germline V gene encodes CDR1 MNHNY and CDR2 SVGAGI (reference sequence). There are 14 residues in the CDR3. V shed 6 bases and J 6 bases; nucleotides not matched to a gene: 3. The CDR3 DNA reads TGTGCCAGCAGATGGACTAGCGGGGCCAATGAGCAGTTCTTC. Residues: CASRWTSGANEQFF.

J is TRBJ2-4 and V is TRBV29-1, with TRBD1 as a possible D gene (5 bases). Trimming cost V 3 bases and J 5 bases, with 8 bases left between them. Germline CDR1 is SQVTM and CDR2 is ANQGSEA. The CDR3 sequence is 12 residues long. The CDR3 loop reads CSVDLGENIQYF. The CDR3 DNA is TGCAGCGTTGACCTAGGGGAAAACATTCAGTACTTC. Complete variable domain (other parts from reference TRBV29-1 and TRBJ2-4): SAVISQKPSRDICQRGTSLTIQCQVDSQVTMMFWYRQQPGQSLTLIATANQGSEATYESGFVIDKFPISRPNLTFSTLTVSNMSPEDSSIYLCSVDLGENIQYFGAGTRLSVL.

V and J are TRBV6-5 and TRBJ2-1, with D possibly matching TRBD2 (6 bases). V was trimmed by 2 bases and J by 1 base, leaving 9 bases between them. Germline V gene lookup returns CDR1 MNHEY and CDR2 SVGAGI. The CDR3 runs to 15 residues. The CDR3 sequence is CASSYAGRSYNEQFF. The CDR3 DNA sequence: TGTGCCAGCAGTTACGCGGGGCGGTCCTACAATGAGCAGTTCTTC.

This chain connects TRBV9 to TRBJ2-3; tentatively, D is TRBD2 (6 bases). Looked up from germline, CDR1 is SGDLS and CDR2 is YYNGEE. V gave up 7 bases and J gave up 4 bases, with 13 bases separating them. CDR3 length equals 13 residues. The CDR3 coding sequence is TGTGCCAGCGGAGGGCTCGGGGCAGATACGCAGTATTTT. This codes for CASGGLGADTQYF.

The genes are TRBV24-1 and TRBJ2-3, with D unclear. V dropped 4 bases and J dropped 1 base, with 5 bases sitting between them. The germline V gene encodes CDR1 KGHDR and CDR2 SFDVKD. This CDR3 has 13 amino acids. The CDR3 region has the DNA TGTGCCACCAGTGAGGGCGGCACAGATACGCAGTATTTT. This sequence encodes CATSEGGTDTQYF.

This rearrangement joins TRBV7-9 to TRBJ1-6; 7 bases line up with TRBD1. The V segment lost 8 bases and the J segment 4 bases; nucleotides outside the gene matches: 5. From germline, CDR1 is SEHNR and CDR2 FQNEAQ (reference sequence). The CDR3 runs to 14 residues. CDR3 sequence: CASAQGQYNSPLHF. Written as DNA, the CDR3 is TGTGCCAGCGCACAGGGACAGTATAATTCACCCCTCCACTTT.

The DNA for the CDR3 is TGTGCCAGCTCCTGGACTAGCGGGAGTCGGAATGAGCAGTTCTTC. Amino acid sequence: CASSWTSGSRNEQFF. The chain couples TRBV6-6 to TRBJ2-1, with 13 positions matching TRBD2. The germline V gene has CDR1 MNHNY and CDR2 SVGAGI (reference sequence). J lost 7 bases, V lost 8 bases, and 8 bases had no gene match. The CDR3 consists of 15 residues.

The J gene is TRBJ1-1, the V gene TRBV20-1; D unresolved. From germline, CDR1 is DFQATT and CDR2 SNEGSKA (reference sequence). There are 11 residues in the CDR3. Trimming pared 1 base from V and 4 bases from J, leaving 4 bases between. CDR3 in DNA: TGCAGTGCTAGAGCGGGCACTGAAGCTTTCTTT. The encoded protein is CSARAGTEAFF.

The chain carries TRBV6-5 and TRBJ1-5, with D uncertain. Trimming took off 5 bases at V and 4 bases at J, with 9 bases between the two ends. The CDR3 extends over 13 amino acids. From germline, CDR1 is MNHEY and CDR2 SVGAGI. CDR3 sequence: CASSRGANQPQHF. CDR3 DNA: TGTGCCAGCAGTAGAGGAGCAAATCAGCCCCAGCATTTT.

J is TRBJ1-1 and V is TRBV20-1; D remains ambiguous. Germline CDR1 reads DFQATT; CDR2 reads SNEGSKA (reference sequence). Trimming pared 3 bases from V and 8 bases from J, leaving 16 bases between. CDR3 length equals 13 residues. CDR3 in DNA: TGCAGTGCTAGTCGTACAGCCCAAATAGAAGCTTTCTTT. The encoded protein is CSASRTAQIEAFF.

This clone was detected a few times. The J gene is TRBJ2-1, the V gene TRBV11-3, with TRBD2 matching over 8 bases. From germline, CDR1 is SGHNT and CDR2 YENEEA. V gave up 5 bases and J gave up 8 bases; unmatched junction bases: 11. The CDR3 has 15 residues. The CDR3 DNA sequence: TGTGCCAGCAGCCCCGGTGGGACTAGGCGGTATGAGCAGTTCTTC. It yields the protein CASSPGGTRRYEQFF.

This clone has just one count. The chain combines TRBV27 with TRBJ1-4; no clear D. Trimming shortened V by 8 bases and J by 4 bases, and 20 bases separated the two germline ends. This CDR3 has 16 residues. Germline V gene sequence: CDR1 MNHEY, CDR2 SMNVEV (reference sequence). The CDR3 DNA follows: TGTGCCAGCCGGGAAGTTAAGCCGGAGCATAATGAAAAACTGTTTTTT. This translates into CASREVKPEHNEKLFF.

The chain carries TRBV7-9 and TRBJ2-5, with D tentatively TRBD2 (6 bases). The CDR3 has 15 amino acids. The V and J ends lost 1 base and 4 bases respectively, with 13 bases between them. Germline V gives CDR1 SEHNR, CDR2 FQNEAQ (reference sequence). In DNA, the CDR3 is TGTGCCAGCAGCTTAGAGCGGTTCGGGGGAGAGACCCAGTACTTC. This translates into CASSLERFGGETQYF.

The rearrangement links TRBV24-1 to TRBJ1-1, with a tentative D call TRBD1 (5 bases). Trimming left V 5 bases short and J 5 bases short, with 23 bases between. Germline CDR1 reads KGHDR; CDR2 reads SFDVKD. CDR3 length equals 17 residues. DNA of the CDR3: TGTGCCACCAGTGGAGTCGGTGGGGCCCAGAGAGAAACTGAAGCTTTCTTT. Translation gives CATSGVGGAQRETEAFF.

The V and J genes are TRBV4-1 and TRBJ1-5; 8 bases fit TRBD1. Germline values: CDR1 MGHRA, CDR2 YSYEKL. The trim removed 4 bases at V and 9 bases at J, leaving 8 bases unmatched. The CDR3 has 14 amino acids. CDR3 residues: CASSPDRGIRPQHF. The CDR3 DNA is TGCGCCAGCAGCCCCGACAGGGGTATTCGGCCCCAGCATTTT.

As to this clone: Distinct nucleotide sequences in the sample also encode this CDR3. The genes are TRBV7-2 and TRBJ1-5; D perhaps matches TRBD1 (5 bases). Per germline, CDR1 SGHTA and CDR2 FQGNSA. The CDR3 totals 14 residues. Trimming took 1 base from V and 7 from J, leaving 11 bases between them. CDR3 DNA sequence: TGTGCCAGCAGCTTAGGGCAGGGTAACCAGCCCCAGCATTTT. It yields the protein CASSLGQGNQPQHF.